This TCR beta chain was retrieved from a study of OX40 agonist ivuxolimab in advanced cancers. Sequenced by immunoSEQ multiplex PCR; TCRdb stores in-frame clones only, minus some. The sample lists about 75,000 clones, more than 85% seen once, with approximately 7.7% in the top ten. The study sampled blood at baseline, cycle 4 day 1, and cycle 7 day 1. This sequence originates from an adult with an advanced solid tumor such as melanoma, head and neck, liver or kidney cancer. The specimen comprised CD4+ or CD8+ T cells sorted from blood, sampled in a trial of the OX40 agonist ivuxolimab.

This CDR3 reads CSVAGSTNEKLFF. The CDR3 DNA reads TGCAGCGTTGCCGGATCTACTAATGAAAAACTGTTTTTT. V is TRBV29-1 and J is TRBJ1-4, with D uncertain. The V gene lost 4 bases and the J gene lost 2 bases, with 8 bases spanning the gap. The CDR3 has 13 residues. The V gene's germline CDR1 is SQVTM and CDR2 ANQGSEA. Using reference TRBV29-1 and TRBJ1-4 for the parts outside the CDR3, the full variable domain is SAVISQKPSRDICQRGTSLTIQCQVDSQVTMMFWYRQQPGQSLTLIATANQGSEATYESGFVIDKFPISRPNLTFSTLTVSNMSPEDSSIYLCSVAGSTNEKLFFGSGTQLSVL.